This entry lists 19 T cell receptor beta chains sequenced from one sample in a study of blood T cell repertoires in COVID-19. The data were produced by immunoSEQ multiplex PCR, yet TCRdb's version contains in-frame clones alone and is incomplete. The sample lists roughly 380,000 clones; 89% were seen once. The specimen sequenced was peripheral blood. The receptors originated from a woman in her thirties or forties with COVID-19, enrolled during active disease.

This chain joins TRBV25-1 and TRBJ2-1, with 9 positions matching TRBD2. Germline V gene lookup returns CDR1 MGHDK and CDR2 SYGVNS. After removal of 6 bases from V and 6 bases from J, the junction contained 12 bases not matched to a gene. The CDR3 extends over 16 amino acids. In nucleotides, the CDR3 is TGTGCCAGCAGACGACCAGCGGGAGGAACGGGCAATGAGCAGTTCTTC. This encodes CASRRPAGGTGNEQFF.

The V call is TRBV4-1, the J call TRBJ1-6; TRBD1 matches 9 bases. Germline V gene data show CDR1 as MGHRA and CDR2 as YSYEKL. The length of the CDR3 is 16 residues. V lost 4 bases and J lost 7; bases outside the gene matches: 8. The CDR3 nucleotides read TGCGCCAGCAGCCCTAACACGGGACAGGGAAATTCACCCCTCCACTTT. Translated, it gives CASSPNTGQGNSPLHF.

The count of this clone is one. The CDR3 loop is CASSEEGTVKGGYTF. The CDR3 DNA reads TGTGCCAGCAGTGAAGAGGGGACAGTTAAAGGGGGCTACACCTTC. V gene TRBV2 combines with J gene TRBJ1-2; TRBD1 matches 7 bases. The germline gives CDR1 SNHLY, CDR2 FYNNEI. This CDR3 has 15 residues. The junction had 10 bases not matched to a gene; V was cut back by 1 base and J by 8 bases.

The V call is TRBV18, the J call TRBJ1-2; a weak D match, TRBD1 (5 bases). V was clipped by 0 bases and J by 4 bases, with 12 bases between them. Germline V CDR1 and CDR2: KGHSH, LQKENI. This CDR3 is built from 15 residues. The CDR3 spells CASSPPSQGSYGYTF. CDR3 bases: TGTGCCAGCTCACCACCCAGCCAGGGTAGCTATGGCTACACCTTC.

V and J are TRBV4-2 and TRBJ1-3, with TRBD1 matching 7 bases. Germline CDR1 is LGHNA and CDR2 is YNFKEQ. The CDR3 runs to 16 residues. Trimming removed 4 bases from V and 0 bases from J; junction bases left unmatched: 6. Here the CDR3 DNA reads TGTGCCAGCAGCCGAGAACAGGGGCCCTCTGGAAACACCATATATTTT. Protein sequence: CASSREQGPSGNTIYF.

The chain joins TRBV4-3 to TRBJ1-4, with 7 bases that match TRBD1. The germline CDR1 and CDR2 sequences are LGHNA and YSLEER. J lost 6 bases, V lost 2 bases, and 6 bases had no gene match. The CDR3 totals 15 residues. The CDR3 bases are TGCGCCAGCAGCCAAACACCCAGGGGGGATGAAAAACTGTTTTTT. It codes for CASSQTPRGDEKLFF.

The gene calls are TRBV7-3 and TRBJ1-1; D unclear. The CDR3 sequence is 13 residues long. Per germline, CDR1 SGHTA and CDR2 FQGTGA. V lost 2 bases and J 4 bases, leaving 8 bases between the germline ends. DNA for the CDR3: TGTGCCAGCAGCTTAGGGCAGTTCACTGAAGCTTTCTTT. Protein: CASSLGQFTEAFF.

The chain couples TRBV4-1 to TRBJ1-3; the match to TRBD1 covers 7 bases. The CDR3 has 17 residues. From germline, CDR1 is MGHRA and CDR2 YSYEKL. The ends lost 0 bases at V and 2 bases at J; junction bases unmatched: 7. This chain's CDR3 is CASSQDFYQGAGNTIYF. For the CDR3, the DNA is TGCGCCAGCAGCCAAGATTTTTACCAGGGGGCTGGAAACACCATATATTTT.

The V gene is TRBV4-1, the J gene TRBJ1-2; D is unclear. V was cut by 1 base and J by 4 bases, with 7 bases left in between. Germline loops: CDR1 MGHRA, CDR2 YSYEKL. The CDR3 runs 13 residues. The CDR3, as DNA: TGCGCCAGCAGCCAAGGGGCGATCTATGGCTACACCTTC. This encodes CASSQGAIYGYTF.

This chain connects TRBV7-3 to TRBJ1-2, with TRBD1 as a possible D gene (5 bases). The V end lost 0 bases, the J end lost 3 bases, and 11 bases lay between the germline ends. Germline V gene sequence: CDR1 SGHTA, CDR2 FQGTGA. The CDR3 contains 15 residues. This CDR3 reads CASSLTPGLHYGYTF. The CDR3 DNA sequence: TGTGCCAGCAGCTTAACACCGGGACTCCACTATGGCTACACCTTC. Using reference TRBV7-3 and TRBJ1-2 for the parts outside the CDR3, the full variable domain is GAGVSQTPSNKVTEKGKYVELRCDPISGHTALYWYRQSLGQGPEFLIYFQGTGAADDSGLPNDRFFAVRPEGSVSTLKIQRTERGDSAVYLCASSLTPGLHYGYTFGSGTRLTVV.

This sequence joins TRBV25-1 and TRBJ1-2; D is uncertain. Germline assignment: CDR1 MGHDK and CDR2 SYGVNS. The CDR3 is 16 residues long. Trimming removed 4 bases at V and 0 bases at J, with 15 bases between. This CDR3 reads CASSGHEDPPNYGYTF. CDR3 sequence (DNA): TGTGCCAGCAGTGGGCACGAGGATCCGCCTAACTATGGCTACACCTTC.

The chain is built from TRBV4-3 and TRBJ2-2; 7 bases agree with TRBD1. V shed 1 base, J shed 1 base, and the junction held 0 bases outside the gene matches. Germline lookup yields CDR1 LGHNA and CDR2 YSLEER. The CDR3 runs to 15 residues. The CDR3 here is CASSQGDRNTGELFF. The CDR3 DNA reads as TGCGCCAGCAGCCAAGGGGACAGGAACACCGGGGAGCTGTTTTTT.

The chain carries TRBV6-6 and TRBJ2-7; tentatively, D is TRBD2 (7 bases). V lost 5 bases to trimming and J lost 7 bases, with 27 bases between them. The CDR3 loop spans 17 amino acids. Germline V gives CDR1 MNHNY, CDR2 SVGAGI (reference sequence). The DNA of the CDR3 is TGTGCCAGCAGTCTCCGGGGGGCGGGTGAGTTCTCGTGGGAGCAGTACTTC. Translated: CASSLRGAGEFSWEQYF.

This clone has just one count. The V and J genes are TRBV7-9 and TRBJ1-1, with 7 bases matching TRBD1. The germline V gene has CDR1 SEHNR and CDR2 FQNEAQ (reference sequence). The V gene end was trimmed by 4 bases and the J gene end by 3 bases; junction bases not matched to a gene: 11. This CDR3 contains 16 residues. The CDR3 nucleotides are TGTGCCAGCAGCTCGAGCCCGACAGGGATGCACACTGAAGCTTTCTTT. This codes for CASSSSPTGMHTEAFF.

This chain uses TRBV28 with TRBJ1-1, with a possible D match to TRBD1 (5 bases). V gave up 3 bases and J gave up 6 bases, with 14 bases separating them. CDR3 size: 14 residues. Germline CDR1 reads MDHEN; CDR2 reads SYDVKM. The CDR3 nucleotides are TGTGCCAGCAGTTTGGCACAGGCGGTCCCTGAAGCTTTCTTT. It encodes CASSLAQAVPEAFF.

The gene calls are TRBV10-3 and TRBJ2-2; 12 bases map to TRBD2. The germline gives CDR1 ENHRY, CDR2 SYGVKD. Trimming took 6 bases from V and 6 from J; bases not matched to a gene: 8. There are 16 residues in the CDR3. The CDR3 here is CAIRPWLAGGAGELFF. The DNA of the CDR3 is TGTGCCATCAGACCATGGCTAGCGGGAGGGGCCGGGGAGCTGTTTTTT.

The gene calls are TRBV14 and TRBJ1-1; D not resolved. Per the germline V gene, CDR1 is SGHDN and CDR2 is FVKESK. The CDR3 covers 14 residues. V lost 2 bases, J lost 1 base, and 8 bases lay in between. In DNA form, the CDR3 reads TGTGCCAGCAGCCAAATTCGAGGGAACACTGAAGCTTTCTTT. It translates to CASSQIRGNTEAFF.

V usage is TRBV4-3 and J usage is TRBJ2-1, with 7 bases aligning to TRBD2. This CDR3 is 16 amino acids long. The ends lost 5 bases at V and 0 bases at J; junction bases unmatched: 7. Germline V gene sequence: CDR1 LGHNA, CDR2 YSLEER. The CDR3 bases are TGCGCCAGCAGCTTCGACCCGGGAGGCTCCTACAATGAGCAGTTCTTC. Translating gives CASSFDPGGSYNEQFF.

This CDR3 reads CASSVVGQDDGYTF. DNA of the CDR3: TGTGCCAGCAGCGTAGTAGGACAGGACGACGGCTACACCTTC. The chain joins TRBV9 to TRBJ1-2; TRBD1 matches at 7 bases. Unmatched junction bases numbered 7, after V lost 0 bases and J lost 8 bases. This CDR3 region has 14 residues. Germline V gives CDR1 SGDLS, CDR2 YYNGEE.